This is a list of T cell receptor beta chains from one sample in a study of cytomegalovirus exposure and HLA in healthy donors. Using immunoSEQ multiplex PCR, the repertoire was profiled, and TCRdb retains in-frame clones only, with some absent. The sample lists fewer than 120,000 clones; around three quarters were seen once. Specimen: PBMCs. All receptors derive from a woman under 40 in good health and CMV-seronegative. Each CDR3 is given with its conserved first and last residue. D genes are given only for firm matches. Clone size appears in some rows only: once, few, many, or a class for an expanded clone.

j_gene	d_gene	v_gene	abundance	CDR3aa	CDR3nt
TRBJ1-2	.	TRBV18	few	CASSPPSGGYGYTF	TGTGCCAGCTCACCACCGTCCGGGGGCTATGGCTACACCTTC
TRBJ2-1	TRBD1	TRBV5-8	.	CASSLLGQTYNEQFF	TGTGCCAGCAGCCTGCTGGGACAGACCTACAATGAGCAGTTCTTC
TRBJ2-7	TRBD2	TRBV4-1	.	CASSQDTLAGNYEQYF	TGCGCCAGCAGCCAAGATACCCTAGCGGGCAACTACGAGCAGTACTTC
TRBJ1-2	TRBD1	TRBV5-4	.	CASSSPDRDDGYTF	TGTGCCAGCAGCTCTCCGGACAGGGATGATGGCTACACCTTC
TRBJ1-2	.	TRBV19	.	CASSIAPTGLNYGYTF	TGTGCCAGTAGTATAGCCCCGACAGGTTTAAACTATGGCTACACCTTC
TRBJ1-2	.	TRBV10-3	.	CAISDGQDADYGYTF	TGTGCCATCAGTGACGGACAAGACGCGGACTATGGCTACACCTTC
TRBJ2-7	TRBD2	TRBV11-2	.	CASSLVASGTYEQYF	TGTGCCAGCAGCTTAGTCGCTAGCGGGACCTACGAGCAGTACTTC
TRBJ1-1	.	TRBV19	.	CASRLQGTEAFF	TGTGCCAGTAGATTACAGGGCACTGAAGCTTTCTTT
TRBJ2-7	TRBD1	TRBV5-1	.	CASSPGTGRPYEQYF	TGCGCCAGCAGCCCCGGGACAGGGAGGCCCTACGAGCAGTACTTC
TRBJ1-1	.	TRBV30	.	CAWSELGGTEAFF	TGTGCCTGGAGTGAGTTAGGGGGCACTGAAGCTTTCTTT
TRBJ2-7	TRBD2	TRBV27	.	CASRTRGGGEQYF	TGTGCCAGCAGAACGCGGGGGGGAGGCGAGCAGTACTTC
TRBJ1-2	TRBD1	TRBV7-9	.	CASSLGTGGDYGYTF	TGTGCCAGCAGCTTAGGGACAGGGGGTGACTATGGCTACACCTTC
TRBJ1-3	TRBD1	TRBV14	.	CASSQGDSSGNTIYF	TGTGCCAGCAGCCAAGGGGACAGCTCTGGAAACACCATATATTTT
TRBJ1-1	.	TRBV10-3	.	CASRDRDPEMVNTEAFF	TGTGCCAGCCGCGACAGAGACCCGGAAATGGTGAACACTGAAGCTTTCTTT
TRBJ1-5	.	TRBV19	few	CASSPRTFQPQHF	TGTGCCAGTAGTCCGAGGACATTTCAGCCCCAGCATTTT
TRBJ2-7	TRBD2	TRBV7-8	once	CASSRGGWPTHEQYF	TGTGCCAGCAGCCGGGGGGGGTGGCCTACACACGAGCAGTACTTC
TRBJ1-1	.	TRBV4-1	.	CASSQKDNTNTEAFF	TGCGCCAGCAGCCAAAAGGACAACACAAACACTGAAGCTTTCTTT
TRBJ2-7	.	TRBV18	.	CASSGNRDLEQYF	TGTGCCAGCTCAGGCAACAGGGATCTCGAGCAGTACTTC
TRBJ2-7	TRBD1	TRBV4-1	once	CASSPGTGGPYEQYF	TGCGCCAGCAGCCCAGGGACAGGGGGACCCTACGAGCAGTACTTC
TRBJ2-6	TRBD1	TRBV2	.	CASSDRGSGANVLTF	TGTGCCAGCAGCGACAGGGGCTCTGGGGCCAACGTCCTGACTTTC
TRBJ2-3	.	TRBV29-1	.	CSVEVSGPDTQYF	TGCAGCGTTGAGGTTTCAGGTCCAGATACGCAGTATTTT
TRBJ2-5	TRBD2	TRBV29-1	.	CSVEPAGVGPQETQYF	TGCAGCGTTGAACCAGCGGGAGTGGGCCCCCAAGAGACCCAGTACTTC
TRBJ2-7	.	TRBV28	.	CASNHPAGAPGYEQYF	TGTGCCAGCAACCACCCCGCGGGGGCGCCGGGCTACGAGCAGTACTTC
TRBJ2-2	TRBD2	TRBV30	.	CARSSGRGDVTGELFF	TGTGCCCGGTCTAGCGGGAGGGGGGATGTCACCGGGGAGCTGTTTTTT
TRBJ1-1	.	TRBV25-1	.	CASSEYLAGGTEAFF	TGTGCCAGCAGTGAATATTTGGCTGGAGGGACTGAAGCTTTCTTT
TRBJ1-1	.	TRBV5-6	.	CASSLVITDRHTEAFF	TGTGCCAGCAGCTTGGTAATAACGGACAGACACACTGAAGCTTTCTTT
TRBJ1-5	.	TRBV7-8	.	CASSLDLGRNQPQHF	TGTGCCAGCAGCTTAGACCTGGGGCGCAATCAGCCCCAGCATTTT
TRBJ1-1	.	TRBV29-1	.	CSGTYTEAFF	TGCAGCGGTACTTACACTGAAGCTTTCTTT
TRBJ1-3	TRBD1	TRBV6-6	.	CASSFSGQGKNTIYF	TGTGCCAGCAGTTTCAGCGGACAGGGGAAAAACACCATATATTTT
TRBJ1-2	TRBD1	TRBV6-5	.	CASRPDRGELYGYTF	TGTGCCAGCAGACCAGACAGGGGGGAGTTGTATGGCTACACCTTC
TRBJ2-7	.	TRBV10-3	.	CAISTGFSYEQYF	TGTGCCATCAGTACAGGGTTTTCCTACGAGCAGTACTTC
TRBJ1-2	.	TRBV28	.	CASSPFHASYGYTF	TGTGCCAGCAGCCCATTCCACGCGAGCTATGGCTACACCTTC
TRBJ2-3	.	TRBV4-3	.	CASSQDWQGTDTQYF	TGCGCCAGCAGCCAAGATTGGCAGGGAACAGATACGCAGTATTTT
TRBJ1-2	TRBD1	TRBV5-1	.	CASSLGPGQGAGYTF	TGCGCCAGCAGCTTGGGTCCGGGACAGGGGGCGGGCTACACCTTC
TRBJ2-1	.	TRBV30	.	CAWSDNNEQFF	TGTGCCTGGAGTGACAACAATGAGCAGTTCTTC
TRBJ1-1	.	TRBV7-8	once	CASSLPAGGTEAFF	TGTGCCAGCAGCTTACCCGCGGGGGGCACTGAAGCTTTCTTT